The rows below give T cell receptor beta chains drawn from one sample of a study of response to subunit inactivated influenza vaccine. TCRdb re-called the RT-PCR reads through MiXCR, storing one row per CDR3 protein. The table has more than 450,000 distinct CDR3 sequences, about 11% seen once. Sequences were derived from PBMCs from blood, sampled on the day of vaccination. All receptors derive from a man in his fifties or sixties who received an inactivated influenza vaccine. CDR3s include the opening cysteine and the closing phenylalanine or tryptophan. A D gene is named only where the DNA matches it firmly. Only part of the rows carry a size: once, few, many, or a class if the clone is expanded.

D gene: TRBD2; CDR3 length: 15; V gene: TRBV15; clone size: few; J gene: TRBJ2-1; CDR3 protein: CATSKLAGGGNEQFF; CDR3 DNA: TGTGCCACCAGCAAACTAGCGGGAGGAGGCAATGAGCAGTTCTTC
D gene: NA; CDR3 length: 16; V gene: TRBV5-5; clone size: NA; J gene: TRBJ1-5; CDR3 protein: CASSLAAGNTDQPQHF; CDR3 DNA: TGTGCCAGCAGCTTGGCGGCAGGGAACACCGATCAGCCCCAGCATTTT
D gene: NA; CDR3 length: 14; V gene: TRBV20-1; clone size: many; J gene: TRBJ2-4; CDR3 protein: CSARGRGPQNIQYF; CDR3 DNA: TGCAGTGCTAGAGGGAGGGGGCCACAAAACATTCAGTACTTC
D gene: NA; CDR3 length: 16; V gene: TRBV4-3; clone size: few; J gene: TRBJ2-2; CDR3 protein: CASSQGGWLDTGELFF; CDR3 DNA: TGCGCCAGCAGCCAAGGAGGCTGGCTAGACACCGGGGAGCTGTTTTTT
D gene: TRBD1; CDR3 length: 17; V gene: TRBV4-3; clone size: many; J gene: TRBJ1-4; CDR3 protein: CASSQDLRQGRSEKLFF; CDR3 DNA: TGCGCCAGCAGCCAAGATCTCCGACAGGGTAGGAGTGAAAAACTGTTTTTT
D gene: TRBD1; CDR3 length: 13; V gene: TRBV18; clone size: few; J gene: TRBJ2-1; CDR3 protein: CASSQRQGDEQFF; CDR3 DNA: TGTGCCAGCTCACAGAGACAGGGCGATGAGCAGTTCTTC
D gene: NA; CDR3 length: 15; V gene: TRBV12-3/TRBV12-4; clone size: NA; J gene: TRBJ2-1; CDR3 protein: CASSETFTDGDEQFF; CDR3 DNA: TGTGCCAGCAGTGAGACTTTTACAGACGGAGATGAGCAGTTCTTC
D gene: NA; CDR3 length: 15; V gene: TRBV5-5; clone size: few; J gene: TRBJ2-1; CDR3 protein: CASSSTGTPYNEQFF; CDR3 DNA: TGTGCCAGCAGCTCTACCGGGACACCTTACAATGAGCAGTTCTTC
D gene: TRBD1; CDR3 length: 15; V gene: TRBV30; clone size: many; J gene: TRBJ2-6; CDR3 protein: CAWGTGYTGANVLTF; CDR3 DNA: TGTGCCTGGGGGACAGGGTATACTGGGGCCAACGTCCTGACTTTC
D gene: NA; CDR3 length: 13; V gene: TRBV19; clone size: few; J gene: TRBJ1-1; CDR3 protein: CASKGQQNTEAFF; CDR3 DNA: TGTGCCAGTAAAGGACAGCAGAACACTGAAGCTTTCTTT
D gene: NA; CDR3 length: 15; V gene: TRBV28; clone size: many; J gene: TRBJ2-1; CDR3 protein: CASSVGGTGHNEQFF; CDR3 DNA: TGTGCCAGCAGTGTCGGCGGAACTGGCCACAATGAGCAGTTCTTC
D gene: TRBD1; CDR3 length: 13; V gene: TRBV12-3/TRBV12-4; clone size: few; J gene: TRBJ2-3; CDR3 protein: CASRLTGTDTQYF; CDR3 DNA: TGTGCCAGCAGACTGACAGGGACAGATACGCAGTATTTT
D gene: NA; CDR3 length: 16; V gene: TRBV6-2/TRBV6-3; clone size: few; J gene: TRBJ2-7; CDR3 protein: CASSYSPGAFSYEQYF; CDR3 DNA: TGTGCCAGCAGTTACTCTCCGGGGGCCTTCTCCTACGAGCAGTACTTC
D gene: TRBD1; CDR3 length: 15; V gene: TRBV15; clone size: many; J gene: TRBJ2-3; CDR3 protein: CATSRPTGGADTQYF; CDR3 DNA: TGTGCCACCAGCAGACCGACAGGGGGCGCAGATACGCAGTATTTT
D gene: NA; CDR3 length: 12; V gene: TRBV5-5; clone size: few; J gene: TRBJ1-1; CDR3 protein: CASSPEAGAAFF; CDR3 DNA: TGTGCCAGCAGCCCCGAGGCCGGCGCAGCTTTCTTT
D gene: NA; CDR3 length: 11; V gene: TRBV28; clone size: many; J gene: TRBJ2-7; CDR3 protein: CASSLRHEQYF; CDR3 DNA: TGTGCCAGCAGTCTTCGGCACGAGCAGTACTTC
D gene: NA; CDR3 length: 13; V gene: TRBV12-3/TRBV12-4; clone size: few; J gene: TRBJ2-5; CDR3 protein: CASSLGTPPTQYF; CDR3 DNA: TGTGCCAGCAGTCTCGGGACTCCGCCAACCCAGTACTTC
D gene: NA; CDR3 length: 16; V gene: TRBV28; clone size: NA; J gene: TRBJ2-1; CDR3 protein: CASSSLPAGSYNEQFF; CDR3 DNA: TGTGCCAGCAGTTCCCTGCCAGCTGGCTCCTACAATGAGCAGTTCTTC
D gene: NA; CDR3 length: 13; V gene: TRBV5-1; clone size: many; J gene: TRBJ2-7; CDR3 protein: CASSLVPAYEQYF; CDR3 DNA: TGCGCCAGCAGCTTGGTTCCAGCCTACGAGCAGTACTTC
D gene: NA; CDR3 length: 17; V gene: TRBV20-1; clone size: NA; J gene: TRBJ2-3; CDR3 protein: CSARDLVLADITDTQYF; CDR3 DNA: TGCAGTGCTAGAGATCTTGTACTAGCAGATATCACAGATACGCAGTATTTT
D gene: NA; CDR3 length: 14; V gene: TRBV12-3/TRBV12-4; clone size: many; J gene: TRBJ2-1; CDR3 protein: CASAMRELYNEQFF; CDR3 DNA: TGTGCCAGCGCAATGAGGGAGTTGTACAATGAGCAGTTCTTC
D gene: NA; CDR3 length: 14; V gene: TRBV6-4; clone size: NA; J gene: TRBJ2-2; CDR3 protein: CASKGIGATGELFF; CDR3 DNA: TGTGCCAGCAAGGGCATCGGGGCCACCGGGGAGCTGTTTTTT
D gene: NA; CDR3 length: 13; V gene: TRBV12-3/TRBV12-4; clone size: many; J gene: TRBJ2-1; CDR3 protein: CASSLRHRNEQFF; CDR3 DNA: TGTGCCAGCAGTTTAAGGCATCGCAATGAGCAGTTCTTC
D gene: NA; CDR3 length: 16; V gene: TRBV4-1; clone size: many; J gene: TRBJ1-3; CDR3 protein: CASSQQTGPSGNTIYF; CDR3 DNA: TGCGCCAGCAGCCAACAAACAGGTCCCTCTGGAAACACCATATATTTT
D gene: NA; CDR3 length: 15; V gene: TRBV28; clone size: few; J gene: TRBJ2-5; CDR3 protein: CASSLPTGAQETQYF; CDR3 DNA: TGTGCCAGCAGTTTACCTACCGGCGCACAAGAGACCCAGTACTTC
D gene: NA; CDR3 length: 16; V gene: TRBV24-1; clone size: few; J gene: TRBJ2-3; CDR3 protein: CATSDFPADSTDTQYF; CDR3 DNA: TGTGCCACCAGTGATTTCCCAGCGGATTCAACAGATACGCAGTATTTT
D gene: NA; CDR3 length: 14; V gene: TRBV15; clone size: NA; J gene: TRBJ1-1; CDR3 protein: CATSRVGGDTEAFF; CDR3 DNA: TGTGCCACCAGCAGAGTCGGGGGGGACACTGAAGCTTTCTTT
D gene: NA; CDR3 length: 13; V gene: TRBV12-3/TRBV12-4; clone size: NA; J gene: TRBJ1-2; CDR3 protein: CASTPDTSWGYTF; CDR3 DNA: TGTGCCAGCACCCCGGACACAAGCTGGGGCTACACCTTC
D gene: NA; CDR3 length: 16; V gene: TRBV3-1; clone size: many; J gene: TRBJ2-6; CDR3 protein: CASSQERGSGANVLTF; CDR3 DNA: TGTGCCAGCAGCCAAGAAAGGGGCTCTGGGGCCAACGTCCTGACTTTC
D gene: NA; CDR3 length: 10; V gene: TRBV20-1; clone size: many; J gene: TRBJ2-7; CDR3 protein: CSQLRGSEYF; CDR3 DNA: TGCAGCCAACTAAGGGGCTCGGAGTACTTC
D gene: TRBD1; CDR3 length: 14; V gene: TRBV10-3; clone size: NA; J gene: TRBJ1-5; CDR3 protein: CAISAGQGNQPQHF; CDR3 DNA: TGTGCCATCAGTGCTGGACAGGGGAATCAGCCCCAGCATTTT
D gene: TRBD1; CDR3 length: 15; V gene: TRBV5-1; clone size: few; J gene: TRBJ2-1; CDR3 protein: CASSPTGQLYNEQFF; CDR3 DNA: TGCGCCAGCAGCCCGACGGGACAGTTATACAATGAGCAGTTCTTC
D gene: NA; CDR3 length: 14; V gene: TRBV10-3; clone size: few; J gene: TRBJ2-1; CDR3 protein: CAISGQSSYNEQFF; CDR3 DNA: TGTGCCATCAGTGGGCAGAGCTCCTACAATGAGCAGTTCTTC
D gene: TRBD1; CDR3 length: 14; V gene: TRBV4-2; clone size: few; J gene: TRBJ1-2; CDR3 protein: CASSHPGQGYGYTF; CDR3 DNA: TGTGCCAGCAGCCACCCGGGACAGGGCTATGGCTACACCTTC
D gene: NA; CDR3 length: 13; V gene: TRBV18; clone size: few; J gene: TRBJ2-1; CDR3 protein: CASSPPSERQQFF; CDR3 DNA: TGTGCCAGCTCACCACCGTCCGAGCGGCAGCAGTTCTTC
D gene: NA; CDR3 length: 16; V gene: TRBV20-1; clone size: NA; J gene: TRBJ2-3; CDR3 protein: CSARQEWAGPTDTQYF; CDR3 DNA: TGCAGTGCTAGGCAGGAGTGGGCGGGACCCACAGATACGCAGTATTTT
D gene: NA; CDR3 length: 14; V gene: TRBV18; clone size: NA; J gene: TRBJ2-7; CDR3 protein: CASSSDTNSYEQYF; CDR3 DNA: TGTGCCAGCTCATCAGACACCAACTCCTACGAGCAGTACTTC
D gene: TRBD2; CDR3 length: 15; V gene: TRBV7-8; clone size: few; J gene: TRBJ2-1; CDR3 protein: CASSLGTSADNEQFF; CDR3 DNA: TGTGCCAGCAGCCTGGGGACTAGCGCCGACAATGAGCAGTTCTTC
D gene: NA; CDR3 length: 10; V gene: TRBV20-1; clone size: NA; J gene: TRBJ2-4; CDR3 protein: CSAKENIQYF; CDR3 DNA: TGCAGTGCCAAGGAGAACATTCAGTACTTC
D gene: NA; CDR3 length: 14; V gene: TRBV7-9; clone size: NA; J gene: TRBJ2-3; CDR3 protein: CASSLSRGGPSQYF; CDR3 DNA: TGTGCCAGCAGCTTATCTAGGGGGGGGCCTTCGCAGTATTTT
D gene: NA; CDR3 length: 15; V gene: TRBV14; clone size: NA; J gene: TRBJ2-1; CDR3 protein: CASSPHLQGIGEKFF; CDR3 DNA: TGTGCCAGCAGCCCTCATTTACAGGGTATCGGTGAGAAGTTCTTC
D gene: TRBD2; CDR3 length: 14; V gene: TRBV20-1; clone size: NA; J gene: TRBJ2-7; CDR3 protein: CSAFNSGSESEQYF; CDR3 DNA: TGCAGTGCTTTCAATAGCGGGAGTGAGTCCGAGCAGTACTTC
D gene: TRBD1; CDR3 length: 15; V gene: TRBV7-2; clone size: NA; J gene: TRBJ2-5; CDR3 protein: CASSPGGDRGETQYF; CDR3 DNA: TGTGCCAGCAGCCCCGGGGGGGACAGGGGGGAGACCCAGTACTTC
D gene: NA; CDR3 length: 14; V gene: TRBV12-3/TRBV12-4; clone size: many; J gene: TRBJ2-1; CDR3 protein: CASSLRGSHNEQFF; CDR3 DNA: TGTGCCAGCAGTTTGAGGGGGAGCCACAATGAGCAGTTCTTC
D gene: NA; CDR3 length: 15; V gene: TRBV7-9; clone size: NA; J gene: TRBJ2-6; CDR3 protein: CASREGGSGANVLTF; CDR3 DNA: TGTGCCAGCAGGGAAGGGGGTTCTGGGGCCAACGTCCTGACTTTC
D gene: NA; CDR3 length: 17; V gene: TRBV3-1; clone size: few; J gene: TRBJ2-6; CDR3 protein: CASSQGPSSSGANVLTF; CDR3 DNA: TGTGCCAGCAGCCAAGGTCCATCAAGCTCTGGGGCCAACGTCCTGACTTTC
D gene: NA; CDR3 length: 16; V gene: TRBV19; clone size: few; J gene: TRBJ1-5; CDR3 protein: CASSPQRPGVGQPQHF; CDR3 DNA: TGTGCCAGTAGTCCCCAACGTCCGGGGGTCGGGCAGCCCCAGCATTTT
D gene: NA; CDR3 length: 14; V gene: TRBV12-3/TRBV12-4; clone size: few; J gene: TRBJ2-2; CDR3 protein: CASSDRGGTGELFF; CDR3 DNA: TGTGCCAGCAGCGACCGAGGGGGGACCGGGGAGCTGTTTTTT
D gene: NA; CDR3 length: 13; V gene: TRBV4-3; clone size: NA; J gene: TRBJ1-2; CDR3 protein: CASSQNGQYGYTF; CDR3 DNA: TGCGCCAGCAGCCAAAACGGTCAATATGGCTACACCTTC
D gene: NA; CDR3 length: 17; V gene: TRBV3-1; clone size: NA; J gene: TRBJ2-1; CDR3 protein: CASSQTPGEVIFNEQFF; CDR3 DNA: TGTGCCAGCAGCCAAACCCCAGGGGAGGTAATATTCAATGAGCAGTTCTTC
D gene: NA; CDR3 length: 15; V gene: TRBV9; clone size: NA; J gene: TRBJ2-7; CDR3 protein: CASSVGGANGYEQYF; CDR3 DNA: TGTGCCAGCAGCGTAGGGGGGGCAAATGGCTACGAGCAGTACTTC
D gene: NA; CDR3 length: 13; V gene: TRBV4-1; clone size: NA; J gene: TRBJ1-1; CDR3 protein: CASSQPPGLEAFF; CDR3 DNA: TGCGCCAGCAGCCAACCTCCGGGACTCGAAGCTTTCTTT
D gene: NA; CDR3 length: 15; V gene: TRBV5-1; clone size: many; J gene: TRBJ2-1; CDR3 protein: CASSPGTAGLDEQFF; CDR3 DNA: TGCGCCAGCAGCCCGGGGACCGCTGGATTGGATGAGCAGTTCTTC